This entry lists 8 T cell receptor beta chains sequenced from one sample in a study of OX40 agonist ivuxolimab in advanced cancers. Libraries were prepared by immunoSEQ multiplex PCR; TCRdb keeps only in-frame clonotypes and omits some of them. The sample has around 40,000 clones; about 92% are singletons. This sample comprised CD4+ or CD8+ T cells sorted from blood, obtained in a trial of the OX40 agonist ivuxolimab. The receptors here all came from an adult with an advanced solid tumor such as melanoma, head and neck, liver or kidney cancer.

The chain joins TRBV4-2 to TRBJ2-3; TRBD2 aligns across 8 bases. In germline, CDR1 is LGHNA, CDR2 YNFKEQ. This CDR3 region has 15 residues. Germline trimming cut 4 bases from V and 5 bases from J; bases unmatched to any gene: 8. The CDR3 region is CASSLLAGTEDTQYF. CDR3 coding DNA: TGTGCCAGCAGCCTTTTAGCGGGAACGGAAGATACGCAGTATTTT.

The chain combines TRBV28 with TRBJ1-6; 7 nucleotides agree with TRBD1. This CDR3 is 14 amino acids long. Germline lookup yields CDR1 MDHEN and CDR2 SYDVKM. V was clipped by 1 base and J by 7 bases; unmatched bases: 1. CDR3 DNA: TGTGCCAGCAGTTTATACAGGGGCAATTCACCCCTCCACTTT. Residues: CASSLYRGNSPLHF.

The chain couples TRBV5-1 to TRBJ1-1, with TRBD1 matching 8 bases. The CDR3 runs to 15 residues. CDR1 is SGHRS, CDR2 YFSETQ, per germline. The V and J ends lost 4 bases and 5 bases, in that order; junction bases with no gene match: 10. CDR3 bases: TGCGCCAGCAGCCCCGGACAGGGTGGCGGGACTGAAGCTTTCTTT. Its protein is CASSPGQGGGTEAFF. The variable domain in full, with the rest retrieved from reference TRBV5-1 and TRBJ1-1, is KAGVTQTPRYLIKTRGQQVTLSCSPISGHRSVSWYQQTPGQGLQFLFEYFSETQRNKGNFPGRFSGRQFSNSRSEMNVSTLELGDSALYLCASSPGQGGGTEAFFGQGTRLTVV.

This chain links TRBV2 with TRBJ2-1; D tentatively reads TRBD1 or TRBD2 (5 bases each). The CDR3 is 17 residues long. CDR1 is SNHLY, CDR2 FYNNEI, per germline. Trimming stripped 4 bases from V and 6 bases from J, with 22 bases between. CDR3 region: CASSGFTGTPNSNEQFF. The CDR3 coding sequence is TGTGCCAGCAGTGGATTTACCGGGACCCCCAATTCCAATGAGCAGTTCTTC.

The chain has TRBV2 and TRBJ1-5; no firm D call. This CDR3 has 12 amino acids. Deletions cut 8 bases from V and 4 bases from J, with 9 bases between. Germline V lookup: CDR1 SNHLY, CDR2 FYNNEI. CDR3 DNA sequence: TGTGCCAGCGGGTGGGGAAATCAGCCCCAGCATTTT. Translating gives CASGWGNQPQHF.

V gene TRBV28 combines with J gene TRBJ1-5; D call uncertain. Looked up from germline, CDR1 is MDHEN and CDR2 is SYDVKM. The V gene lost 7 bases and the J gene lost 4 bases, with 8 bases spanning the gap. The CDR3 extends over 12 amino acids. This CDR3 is CASTYLNQPQHF. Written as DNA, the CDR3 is TGTGCCAGCACCTATCTGAATCAGCCCCAGCATTTT.

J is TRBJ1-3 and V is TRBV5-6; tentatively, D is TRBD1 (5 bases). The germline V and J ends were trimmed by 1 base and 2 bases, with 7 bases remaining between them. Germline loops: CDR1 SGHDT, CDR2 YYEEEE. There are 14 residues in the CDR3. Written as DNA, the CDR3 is TGTGCCAGCAGCTTGCGAGGGGCTGGAAACACCATATATTTT. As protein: CASSLRGAGNTIYF. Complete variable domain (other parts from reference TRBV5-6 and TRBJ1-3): DAGVTQSPTHLIKTRGQQVTLRCSPKSGHDTVSWYQQALGQGPQFIFQYYEEEERQRGNFPDRFSGHQFPNYSSELNVNALLLGDSALYLCASSLRGAGNTIYFGEGSWLTVV.

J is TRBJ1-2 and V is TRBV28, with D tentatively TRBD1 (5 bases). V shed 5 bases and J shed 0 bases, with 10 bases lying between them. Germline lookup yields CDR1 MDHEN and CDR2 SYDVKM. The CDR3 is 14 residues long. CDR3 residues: CASSRTPANYGYTF. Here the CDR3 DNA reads TGTGCCAGCAGTCGGACACCAGCTAACTATGGCTACACCTTC.